One and the same sample provided the 8 T cell receptor beta chains below, sequenced in a study of T cell responses to AZD1222 COVID-19 vaccine. Using immunoSEQ multiplex PCR, the repertoire was profiled, and TCRdb retains in-frame clones only, with some absent. The repertoire holds more than 140,000 clones, roughly 88% seen once, with 3% to 4% in the top ten. The source material was peripheral blood, sampled on day 0 of MenACWY control vaccination. These receptor sequences come from an adult in good health.

This sequence joins TRBV7-8 and TRBJ1-4; 10 nucleotides align to TRBD1. In germline, CDR1 is SGHVS, CDR2 FQNEAQ. The length of the CDR3 is 17 residues. Unmatched junction bases numbered 6, after V lost 5 bases and J lost 0 bases. CDR3 DNA: TGTGCCAGCAGCCCGCGGACAGGGGGGGCAACTAATGAAAAACTGTTTTTT. Residues: CASSPRTGGATNEKLFF.

The V and J genes are TRBV5-8 and TRBJ2-7; D perhaps matches TRBD2 (5 bases). CDR3 size: 15 residues. Deletions cut 4 bases from V and 0 bases from J, with 14 bases between. Germline loops: CDR1 SGHTS, CDR2 YDEGEE. CDR3 bases: TGTGCCAGCAGCCCCGACTATATTGTCTCCTACGAGCAGTACTTC. It codes for CASSPDYIVSYEQYF.

This chain uses TRBV3-1 (or the pseudogene TRBV3-2) with TRBJ2-2, with 13 bases lining up with TRBD2. The CDR3 has 17 amino acids. V lost 5 bases and J lost 1; bases outside the gene matches: 4. CDR1 and CDR2 (germline): LGHDT, YNNKEL (reference sequence). The CDR3 bases are TGTGCCAGCAGCTCCCGGACTAGCGGGAGGAACACCGGGGAGCTGTTTTTT. It is translated as CASSSRTSGRNTGELFF.

CDR3 DNA: TGTGCCAGCAGCTTAGGGTACACTGAAGCTTTCTTT. This sequence encodes CASSLGYTEAFF. This chain joins TRBV13 and TRBJ1-1, with D unclear. Looked up from germline, CDR1 is PRHDT and CDR2 is FYEKMQ (reference sequence). This CDR3 has 12 amino acids. Trimming took 0 bases from V and 3 from J, leaving 2 bases between them.

The chain employs TRBV30 and TRBJ1-1; tentatively, D is TRBD1 (5 bases). V gave up 4 bases and J gave up 2 bases, with 17 bases separating them. The CDR3 loop spans 15 amino acids. Germline V lookup: CDR1 GTSNPN, CDR2 SVGIG (reference sequence). CDR3 bases: TGTGCCTGGATAGGAATGGGGACGGCAAACACTGAAGCTTTCTTT. Amino acid sequence: CAWIGMGTANTEAFF.

V and J are TRBV5-1 and TRBJ1-2; D might be TRBD1 (5 bases). Germline loops: CDR1 SGHRS, CDR2 YFSETQ. This CDR3 spans 13 amino acids. The V and J ends lost 0 bases and 8 bases respectively, with 11 bases between them. The CDR3 region has the DNA TGCGCCAGCAGCTTGGGGGGCCGGTACGGCTACACCTTC. Amino acid sequence: CASSLGGRYGYTF.

The genes are TRBV7-6 and TRBJ2-7; weak D call: TRBD1 (6 bases). V lost 2 bases and J 0 bases, leaving 20 bases between the germline ends. The CDR3 consists of 18 residues. CDR1 and CDR2 (germline): SGHVS, FNYEAQ. The CDR3 bases are TGTGCCAGCAGCTTACTCCCCACTACAGGGATCAGCTCCTACGAGCAGTACTTC. Translation: CASSLLPTTGISSYEQYF.

The chain uses TRBV25-1 and TRBJ1-4; D is possibly TRBD1 (6 bases). Germline V gives CDR1 MGHDK, CDR2 SYGVNS. V shed 5 bases and J shed 5 bases, with 15 bases lying between them. The length of the CDR3 is 15 residues. CDR3 residues: CASSLPTGGNEKLFF. CDR3 bases: TGTGCCAGCAGTCTACCGACAGGAGGAAATGAAAAACTGTTTTTT. Filled out from reference TRBV25-1 and TRBJ1-4, the complete variable domain reads EADIYQTPRYLVIGTGKKITLECSQTMGHDKMYWYQQDPGMELHLIHYSYGVNSTEKGDLSSESTVSRIRTEHFPLTLESARPSHTSQYLCASSLPTGGNEKLFFGSGTQLSVL.